This TCR beta chain came from a study of blood T cell repertoires in COVID-19 (dated by TCRdb to about 2020). For the wider study: Samples from collaborators originated in the United States, Italy and Spain and spanned both the acute and convalescent phases of COVID-19. The material from the prospective study consisted of cDNA or gDNA derived from T cells, B-cell-depleted T cells, or PBMCs. The dataset comprised deeply sampled blood TCRbeta repertoires from subjects exposed to, actively infected with, or recovered from COVID-19. The repertoires were released in a freely available public database intended as a resource for research on the immune response to SARS-CoV-2. Samples came from the ongoing ImmuneRACE study (first 160 participants) plus 1,254 subjects from 6 global collaborators. Sample metadata almost always included a de-identified subject ID, COVID-19 status, age in years and sex. HLA class I and class II types, where available, came from metadata supplied by the sample provider rather than from assay-based typing.

This clone was picked up one time. Its cognate antigen has yet to be identified. Base-call qualities are not available, and no considerably larger clone is one nucleotide away. V and J are trimmed by 0 bases and 2 bases, and the gene matches miss 9 bases of the junction. Spanning cysteine to phenylalanine, the CDR3 consists of 18 amino acids. This entry keeps only the CDR3 DNA: 54 bases, framed from base 1. CDR1 and CDR2 (KGHDR, SFDVKD) derive from the germline V gene. TCRbeta CDR3 regions were amplified from genomic DNA by means of the immunoSEQ Assay, a bias-controlled multiplex PCR. The study's own analysis went as follows. Nucleated cell counts per sample were estimated from amplification of reference gene primers within the assay. To quantify the absolute abundance of each unique TCRbeta CDR3 rearrangement, sequence reads were collapsed and filtered. For each sample, productive Simpson clonality was calculated as the square root of Simpson's diversity index across productive rearrangements. Entries here come from immuneACCESS through TCRdb and include only in-frame sequences with V and J called. Some clones fail to appear in such tables; in the studies checked, an unresolved V gene covers under half of the shortfall, and the cause of the remainder is unknown. That table furnishes V, J and clone size, whereas the DNA furnished D and trimming. The sample table holds just under 60,000 clones, of which around 80% were seen once. Around a tenth of the sample is in the top ten clones.

The collaborating institutions used their own protocols to collect whole blood in K2EDTA tubes. For TCRbeta analysis, collaborators shipped samples as frozen whole blood, isolated PBMCs, or DNA extracted from either of those sample types. Paper-wide results and their limitations: Clinical and demographic metadata were provided uncurated, with the amount varying by source and participant.

The TCR comes from a human donor in a cohort sampled during active COVID-19. Sequencing was performed on peripheral blood. The chain joins TRBV24-1 to TRBJ2-5; 9 central nucleotides agree with TRBD1. The CDR3: CATSDLPGQGTLQETQYF. The DNA reads as follows: TGTGCCACCAGTGATTTGCCCGGACAGGGGACCCTACAAGAGACCCAGTACTTC.